This TCR beta chain was observed in a study of T cells after somatic rescue of genetic block. Sequencing was performed with immunoSEQ multiplex PCR; in TCRdb, only in-frame clones are kept and a portion is missing. The table shows just under 700 clones, with around 42% occurring only once. The V gene's germline CDR1 is SEHNR and CDR2 FQNEAQ (reference sequence). This CDR3 has 12 residues. To note about this clone: At one end, the junction sequence differs from germline, possibly due to a read error.

Sequencing was done on a sample of peripheral blood mononuclear cells (PBMCs). The receptor's source is a girl less than two years old. The rearrangement links TRBV7-9 to TRBJ2-7; D call uncertain. The CDR3 region has the DNA TGCGCCAGCAGCTCCTACTCCTACGAGCAGTACTTC. Translation: CASSSYSYEQYF.